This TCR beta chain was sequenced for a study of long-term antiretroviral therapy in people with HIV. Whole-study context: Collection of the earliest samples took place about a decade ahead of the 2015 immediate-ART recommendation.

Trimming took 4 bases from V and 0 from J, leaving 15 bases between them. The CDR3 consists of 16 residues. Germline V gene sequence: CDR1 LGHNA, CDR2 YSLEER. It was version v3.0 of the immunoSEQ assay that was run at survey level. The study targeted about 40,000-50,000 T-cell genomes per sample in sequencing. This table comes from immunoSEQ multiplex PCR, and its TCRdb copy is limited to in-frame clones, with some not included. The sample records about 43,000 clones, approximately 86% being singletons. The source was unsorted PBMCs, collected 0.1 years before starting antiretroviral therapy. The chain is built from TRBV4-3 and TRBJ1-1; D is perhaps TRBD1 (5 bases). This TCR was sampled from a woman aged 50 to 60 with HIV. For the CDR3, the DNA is TGCGCCAGCAGCCCCCAAACAGGTCTCATGAACACTGAAGCTTTCTTT. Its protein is CASSPQTGLMNTEAFF.